This entry features one T cell receptor beta chain sequence. Its antigen is still unknown. The data were obtained in a study of OX40 agonist ivuxolimab in advanced cancers. Background on the study: Dose-escalation patients' cancers were hepatocellular carcinoma, melanoma, renal cell or head and neck cancer.

Libraries were prepared by immunoSEQ multiplex PCR; TCRdb keeps only in-frame clonotypes and omits some of them. The sample records around 61,000 clones, more than 65% being singletons. Study outcomes and limitations: Relative to CD4+, CD8+ T cells held more expanded clones on average.

The V end lost 6 bases, the J end lost 7 bases, and 13 bases lay between the germline ends. There are 12 residues in the CDR3. Germline assignment: CDR1 MDHEN and CDR2 SYDVKM. The V and J genes are TRBV28 and TRBJ2-7; tentative D call: TRBD2 (5 bases). The input for sequencing was CD4+ or CD8+ T cells sorted from blood, taken in a trial of the OX40 agonist ivuxolimab. The TCR originated in an adult with an advanced solid tumor such as melanoma, head and neck, liver or kidney cancer. In DNA form, the CDR3 reads TGTGCCAGCAGCCGGGGATCGGGGGAGCAGTACTTC. Encoded protein: CASSRGSGEQYF. Full variable domain (remainder filled in from reference TRBV28 and TRBJ2-7): DVKVTQSSRYLVKRTGEKVFLECVQDMDHENMFWYRQDPGLGLRLIYFSYDVKMKEKGDIPEGYSVSREKKERFSLILESASTNQTSMYLCASSRGSGEQYFGPGTRLTVT.